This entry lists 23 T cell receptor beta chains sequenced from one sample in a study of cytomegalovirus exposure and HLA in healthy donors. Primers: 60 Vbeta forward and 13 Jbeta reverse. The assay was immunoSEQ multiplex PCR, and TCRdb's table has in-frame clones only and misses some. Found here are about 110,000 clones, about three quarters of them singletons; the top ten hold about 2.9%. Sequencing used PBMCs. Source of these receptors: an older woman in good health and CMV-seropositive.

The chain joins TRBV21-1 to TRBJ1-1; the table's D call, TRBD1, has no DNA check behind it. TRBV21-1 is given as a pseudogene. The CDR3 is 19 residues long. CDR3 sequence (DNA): TGTGCCAGCAGCAAAGGTAACGCGGACAGGGAGGGTTCTGACACTGAAGCTTTCTTT. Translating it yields CASSKGNADREGSDTEAFF.

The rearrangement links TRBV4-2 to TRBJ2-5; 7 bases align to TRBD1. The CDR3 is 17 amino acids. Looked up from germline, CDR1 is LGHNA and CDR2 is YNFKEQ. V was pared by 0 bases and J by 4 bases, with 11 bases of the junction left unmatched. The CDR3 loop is CASSQDPTTGDGETQYF. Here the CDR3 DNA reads TGTGCCAGCAGCCAAGATCCCACTACAGGGGATGGAGAGACCCAGTACTTC.

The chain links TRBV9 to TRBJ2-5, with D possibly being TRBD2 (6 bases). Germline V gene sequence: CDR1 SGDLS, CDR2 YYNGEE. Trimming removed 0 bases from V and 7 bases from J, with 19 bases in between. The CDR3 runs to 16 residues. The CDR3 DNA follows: TGTGCCAGCAGCGTAGCCGGGAGCGGTAGTGGGGGGACCCAGTACTTC. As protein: CASSVAGSGSGGTQYF. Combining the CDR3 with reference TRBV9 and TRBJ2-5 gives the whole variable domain DSGVTQTPKHLITATGQRVTLRCSPRSGDLSVYWYQQSLDQGLQFLIQYYNGEERAKGNILERFSAQQFPDLHSELNLSSLELGDSALYFCASSVAGSGSGGTQYFGPGTRLLVL.

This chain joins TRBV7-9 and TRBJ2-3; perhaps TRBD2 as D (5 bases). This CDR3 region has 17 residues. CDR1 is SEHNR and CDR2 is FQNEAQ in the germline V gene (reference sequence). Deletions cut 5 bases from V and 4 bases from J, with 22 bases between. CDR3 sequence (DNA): TGTGCCAGCAGCCCCTCTCTTGGACTGTTCCCCCCAGATACGCAGTATTTT. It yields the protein CASSPSLGLFPPDTQYF.

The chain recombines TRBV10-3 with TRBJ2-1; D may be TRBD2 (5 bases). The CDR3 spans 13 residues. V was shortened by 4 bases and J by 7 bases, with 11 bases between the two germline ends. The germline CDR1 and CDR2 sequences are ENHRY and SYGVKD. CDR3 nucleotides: TGTGCCATCAGTGGTAGCGAGAATAATGAGCAGTTCTTC. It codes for CAISGSENNEQFF.

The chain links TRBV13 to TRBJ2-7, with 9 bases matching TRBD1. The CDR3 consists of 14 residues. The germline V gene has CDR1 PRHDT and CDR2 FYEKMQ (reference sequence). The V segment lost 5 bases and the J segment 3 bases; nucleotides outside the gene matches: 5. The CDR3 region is CASSAGQGRYEQYF. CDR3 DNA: TGTGCCAGCAGCGCAGGACAGGGGCGCTACGAGCAGTACTTC.

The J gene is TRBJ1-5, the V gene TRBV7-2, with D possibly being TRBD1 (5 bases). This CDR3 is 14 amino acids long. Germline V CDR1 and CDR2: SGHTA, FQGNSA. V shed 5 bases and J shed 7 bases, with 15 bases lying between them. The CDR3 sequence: CASSPLGTQQPQHF. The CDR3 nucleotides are TGTGCCAGCAGCCCTCTGGGGACTCAACAGCCCCAGCATTTT. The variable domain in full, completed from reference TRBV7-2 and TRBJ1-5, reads GAGVSQSPSNKVTEKGKDVELRCDPISGHTALYWYRQSLGQGLEFLIYFQGNSAPDKSGLPSDRFSAERTGGSVSTLTIQRTQQEDSAVYLCASSPLGTQQPQHFGDGTRLSIL.

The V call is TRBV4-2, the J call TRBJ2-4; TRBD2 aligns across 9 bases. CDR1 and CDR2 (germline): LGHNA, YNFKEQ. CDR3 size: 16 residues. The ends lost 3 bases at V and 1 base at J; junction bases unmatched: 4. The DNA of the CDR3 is TGTGCCAGCAGCCACAGTAGCGGGAGTGCCAAAAACATTCAGTACTTC. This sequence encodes CASSHSSGSAKNIQYF.

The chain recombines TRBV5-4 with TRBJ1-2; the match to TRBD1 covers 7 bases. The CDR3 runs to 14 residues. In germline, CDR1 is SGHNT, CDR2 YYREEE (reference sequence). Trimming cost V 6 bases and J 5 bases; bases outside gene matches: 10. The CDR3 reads CASTEGTEVYGYTF. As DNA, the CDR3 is TGTGCCAGCACGGAGGGGACAGAAGTTTATGGCTACACCTTC.

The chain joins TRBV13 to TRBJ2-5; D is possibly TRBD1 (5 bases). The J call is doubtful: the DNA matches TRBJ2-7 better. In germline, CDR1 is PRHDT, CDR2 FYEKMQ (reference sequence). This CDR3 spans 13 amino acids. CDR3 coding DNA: TGTGCCACCACGGACACCCTCTCCTACGAGCAGTACTTC. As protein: CATTDTLSYEQYF.

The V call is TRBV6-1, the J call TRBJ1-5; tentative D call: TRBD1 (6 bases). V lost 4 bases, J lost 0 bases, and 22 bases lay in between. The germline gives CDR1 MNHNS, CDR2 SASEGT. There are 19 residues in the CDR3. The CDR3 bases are TGTGCCAGCAGTGGTCGAACAGGGACTACCCTTTATAGCAATCAGCCCCAGCATTTT. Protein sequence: CASSGRTGTTLYSNQPQHF.

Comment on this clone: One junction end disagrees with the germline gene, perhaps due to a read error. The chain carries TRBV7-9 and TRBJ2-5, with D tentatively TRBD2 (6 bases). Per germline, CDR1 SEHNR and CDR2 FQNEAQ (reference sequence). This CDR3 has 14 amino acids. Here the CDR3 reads CSSSSPPTSFKADF. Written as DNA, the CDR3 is TGTTCCAGCAGCTCCCCCCCGACTAGTTTCAAAGCAGACTTC. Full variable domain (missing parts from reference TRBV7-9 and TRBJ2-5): DTGVSQNPRHKITKRGQNVTFRCDPISEHNRLYWYRQTLGQGPEFLTYFQNEAQLEKSRLLSDRFSAERPKGSFSTLEIQRTEQGDSAMYLCSSSSPPTSFKADFGPGTRLLVL.

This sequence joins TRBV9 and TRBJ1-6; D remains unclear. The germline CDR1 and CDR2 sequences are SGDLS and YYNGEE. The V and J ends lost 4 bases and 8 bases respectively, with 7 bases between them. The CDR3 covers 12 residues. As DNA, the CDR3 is TGTGCCAGCAGCATCCGCGATTCACCCCTCCACTTT. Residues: CASSIRDSPLHF.

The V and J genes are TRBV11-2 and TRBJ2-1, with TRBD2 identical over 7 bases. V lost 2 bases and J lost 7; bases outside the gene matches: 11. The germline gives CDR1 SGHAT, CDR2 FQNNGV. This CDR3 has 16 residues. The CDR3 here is CASSLLGGSVGNEQFF. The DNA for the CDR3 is TGTGCCAGCAGCTTATTGGGCGGGAGCGTTGGGAATGAGCAGTTCTTC.

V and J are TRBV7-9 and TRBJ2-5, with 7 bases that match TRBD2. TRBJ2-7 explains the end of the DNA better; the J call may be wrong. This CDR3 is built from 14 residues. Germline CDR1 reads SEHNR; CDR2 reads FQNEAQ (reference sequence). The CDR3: CASSLGLAVDEQYF. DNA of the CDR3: TGTGCCAGCAGCTTAGGACTAGCAGTCGACGAGCAGTACTTC.

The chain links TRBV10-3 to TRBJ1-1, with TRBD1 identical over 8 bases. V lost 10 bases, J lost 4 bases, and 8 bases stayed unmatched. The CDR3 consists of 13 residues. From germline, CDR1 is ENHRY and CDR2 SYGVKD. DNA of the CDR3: TGTGCCACTAAAACAGGGGGAATCACTGAAGCTTTCTTT. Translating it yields CATKTGGITEAFF.

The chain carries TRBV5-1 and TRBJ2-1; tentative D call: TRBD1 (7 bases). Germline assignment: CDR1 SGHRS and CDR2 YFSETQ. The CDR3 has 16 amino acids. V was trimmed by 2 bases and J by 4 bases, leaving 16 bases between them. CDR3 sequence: CASSFTPQGGYNEQFF. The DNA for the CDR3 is TGCGCCAGCAGCTTTACCCCTCAGGGGGGATACAATGAGCAGTTCTTC.

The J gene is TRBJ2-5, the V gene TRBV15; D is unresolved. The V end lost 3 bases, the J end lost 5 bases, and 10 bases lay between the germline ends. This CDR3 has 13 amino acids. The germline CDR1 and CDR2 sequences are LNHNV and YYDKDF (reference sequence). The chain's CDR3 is CATSRRVPETQYF. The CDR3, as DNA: TGTGCCACCAGCAGGCGTGTTCCGGAGACCCAGTACTTC.

The CDR3 nucleotides are TGCGCCAGCAGCCGCAATCCGGGTGCGGAGCTCTCCTACAATGAGCAGTTCTTC. Its protein product is CASSRNPGAELSYNEQFF. The chain has TRBV4-1 and TRBJ2-1; D uncertain. Per germline, CDR1 MGHRA and CDR2 YSYEKL. CDR3 length: 18 amino acids. The V and J ends lost 4 bases and 0 bases respectively, with 19 bases between them.

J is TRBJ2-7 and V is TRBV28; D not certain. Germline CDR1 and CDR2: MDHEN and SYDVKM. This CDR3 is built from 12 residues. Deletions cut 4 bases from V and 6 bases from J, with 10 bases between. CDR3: CASSSPGREQYF. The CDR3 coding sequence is TGTGCCAGCAGTTCCCCCGGTCGCGAGCAGTACTTC.

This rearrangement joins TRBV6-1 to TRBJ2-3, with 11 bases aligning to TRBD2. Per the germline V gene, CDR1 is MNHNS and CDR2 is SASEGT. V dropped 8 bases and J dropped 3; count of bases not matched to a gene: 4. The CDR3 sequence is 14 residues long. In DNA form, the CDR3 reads TGTGCCAGCTGGACTAGCGGGTTGACAGATACGCAGTATTTT. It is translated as CASWTSGLTDTQYF.

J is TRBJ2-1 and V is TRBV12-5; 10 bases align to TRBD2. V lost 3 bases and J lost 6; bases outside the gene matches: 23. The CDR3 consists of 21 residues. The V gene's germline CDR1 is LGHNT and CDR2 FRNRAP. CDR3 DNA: TGTGCTAGTGGTTTCCGACCCCGTTGGTTAGCGGGAGGACAAGAGGGCAATGAGCAGTTCTTC. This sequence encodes CASGFRPRWLAGGQEGNEQFF.

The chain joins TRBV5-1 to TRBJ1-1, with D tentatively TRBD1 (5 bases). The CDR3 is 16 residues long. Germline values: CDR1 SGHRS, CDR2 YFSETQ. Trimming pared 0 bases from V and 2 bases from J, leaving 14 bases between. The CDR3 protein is CASSLGTSDTNTEAFF. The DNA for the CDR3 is TGCGCCAGCAGCTTGGGTACCTCGGACACCAACACTGAAGCTTTCTTT.